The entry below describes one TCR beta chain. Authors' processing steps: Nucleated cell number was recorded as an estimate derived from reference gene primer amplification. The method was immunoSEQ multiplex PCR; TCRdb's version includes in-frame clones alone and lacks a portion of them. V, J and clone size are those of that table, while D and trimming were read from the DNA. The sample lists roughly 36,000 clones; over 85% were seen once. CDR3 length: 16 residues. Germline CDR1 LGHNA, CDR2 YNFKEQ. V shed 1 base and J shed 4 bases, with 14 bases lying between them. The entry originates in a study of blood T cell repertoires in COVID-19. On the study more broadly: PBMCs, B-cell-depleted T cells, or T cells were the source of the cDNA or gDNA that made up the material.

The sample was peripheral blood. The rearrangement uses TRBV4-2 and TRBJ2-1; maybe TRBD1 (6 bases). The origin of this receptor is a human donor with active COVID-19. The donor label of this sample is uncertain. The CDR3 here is CASSQVTRGRYNEQFF. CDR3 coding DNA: TGTGCCAGCAGCCAAGTAACCAGGGGAAGATACAATGAGCAGTTCTTC.